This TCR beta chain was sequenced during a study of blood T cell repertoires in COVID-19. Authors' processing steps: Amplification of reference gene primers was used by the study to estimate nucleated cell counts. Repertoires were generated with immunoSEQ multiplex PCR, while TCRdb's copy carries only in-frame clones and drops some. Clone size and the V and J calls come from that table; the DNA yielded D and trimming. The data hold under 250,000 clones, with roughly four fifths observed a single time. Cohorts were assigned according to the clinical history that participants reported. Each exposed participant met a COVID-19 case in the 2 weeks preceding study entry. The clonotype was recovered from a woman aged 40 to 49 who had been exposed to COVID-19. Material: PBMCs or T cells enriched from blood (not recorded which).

This chain's CDR3 is CATGDRGDYGYTF. For the CDR3, the DNA is TGTGCCACGGGGGACAGGGGTGACTATGGCTACACCTTC. The J gene is TRBJ1-2, the V gene TRBV10-3; 10 nucleotides line up with TRBD1. Germline CDR1 ENHRY, CDR2 SYGVKD. Unmatched junction bases numbered 5, after V lost 10 bases and J lost 3 bases. This CDR3 contains 13 residues.